This T cell receptor (beta chain) derives from a study of cytomegalovirus exposure and HLA in healthy donors. The study's findings and limits: Cytomegalovirus association was listed for about 170 TCR beta chains. Three CMV-associated chains were confirmed in vitro to be specific for CMV antigens.

Germline CDR1 reads MDHEN; CDR2 reads SYDVKM. V shed 3 bases and J shed 0 bases, with 18 bases lying between them. The CDR3 extends over 17 amino acids. Worth noting for this clone: Its antigen is still unknown.

Primers included in the PCR were 60 Vbeta and 13 Jbeta primers. Some clones are missing from TCRdb's copy, which holds only in-frame ones; the method was immunoSEQ multiplex PCR. The sample shows 90,000 to 120,000 clones, roughly three quarters of them seen only once. The sequencing sample was made of PBMCs. This chain connects TRBV28 to TRBJ2-7; D is unresolved. This clonotype originated in a woman in her 40s in good health and CMV-seronegative. The CDR3 loop reads CASSFNPRGFYSYEQYF. The CDR3 DNA follows: TGTGCCAGCAGTTTCAACCCCCGCGGATTCTACTCCTACGAGCAGTACTTC.